The present entry profiles one TCR beta chain with its context. Its antigen remains unknown. The junction had 9 bases not matched to a gene; V was cut back by 3 bases and J by 9 bases. This CDR3 has 16 residues. Germline V lookup: CDR1 SGHVS, CDR2 FQNEAQ. The entry originates in a study of T cell responses to AZD1222 COVID-19 vaccine. Study results and caveats: Clonal diversity was possibly underestimated; the donors were predominantly white British and more often female.

Here immunoSEQ multiplex PCR was the method, and the copy in TCRdb shows in-frame clones only, minus some. This sample yields approximately 120,000 clones, of which over 80% are seen a single time; roughly 7% belongs to the top ten. This rearrangement joins TRBV7-8 to TRBJ1-6; TRBD1 matches 9 bases. The sequence was obtained from an adult in good health. The source was peripheral blood, collected on day 0 of AZD1222 vaccination. CDR3 bases: TGTGCCAGCAGCTTGCCTCCGGGACAGGGTGGTTCACCCCTCCACTTT. It is translated as CASSLPPGQGGSPLHF.